Each of the 25 T cell receptor beta chains below was sequenced from the same sample in a study of T cell clonotyping in hematopoietic cell transplantation. Sequenced by immunoSEQ multiplex PCR; TCRdb stores in-frame clones only, minus some. Of more than 20,000 clones listed, 90% are singletons. As for time point: recipient sample about 28 days before transplant, after cytoreduction. This material consisted of peripheral blood mononuclear cells, taken before stem cell transplant. These receptors came from a man younger than 35 with biphenotypic leukemia. Some clones in this sample may be carry-over from other donors' samples.

The gene calls are TRBV5-4 and TRBJ2-2; perhaps TRBD1 as D (5 bases). The V and J ends lost 1 base and 1 base respectively, with 8 bases between them. CDR3 size: 15 residues. Per the germline V gene, CDR1 is SGHNT and CDR2 is YYREEE (reference sequence). This CDR3 is CASSLSTGNTGELFF. DNA for the CDR3: TGTGCCAGCAGCTTGTCAACAGGGAACACCGGGGAGCTGTTTTTT.

The rearrangement uses TRBV9 and TRBJ2-3, with 7 bases fitting TRBD1. J lost 0 bases, V lost 1 base, and 5 bases had no gene match. This CDR3 has 16 amino acids. The germline V gene has CDR1 SGDLS and CDR2 YYNGEE. The CDR3 sequence is CASSVIQGGSTDTQYF. CDR3 in DNA: TGTGCCAGCAGCGTAATACAAGGGGGCAGCACAGATACGCAGTATTTT.

J is TRBJ1-2 and V is TRBV27; weak D call: TRBD1 (5 bases). The CDR3 totals 13 residues. V was cut by 4 bases and J by 5 bases, with 11 bases left in between. CDR1 and CDR2 (germline): MNHEY, SMNVEV (reference sequence). For the CDR3, the DNA is TGTGCCAGCAGTTCTTCAGGGTTGTATGGCTACACCTTC. This encodes CASSSSGLYGYTF.

This clone was detected only once. V and J are TRBV5-6 and TRBJ1-2; D may be TRBD1 (6 bases). Per the germline V gene, CDR1 is SGHDT and CDR2 is YYEEEE. This CDR3 region has 17 residues. Between the trimmed V and J ends, which lost 4 bases and 7 bases, there was a span of 26 bases. The CDR3 loop reads CASSAKSTGGGISGYTF. In nucleotides, the CDR3 is TGTGCCAGCAGCGCAAAGTCGACAGGCGGGGGGATCTCTGGCTACACCTTC. The variable domain in full, with the rest retrieved from reference TRBV5-6 and TRBJ1-2, is DAGVTQSPTHLIKTRGQQVTLRCSPKSGHDTVSWYQQALGQGPQFIFQYYEEEERQRGNFPDRFSGHQFPNYSSELNVNALLLGDSALYLCASSAKSTGGGISGYTFGSGTRLTVV.

The V and J genes are TRBV2 and TRBJ2-1; no clear D. The germline CDR1 and CDR2 sequences are SNHLY and FYNNEI. V lost 2 bases and J 8 bases, leaving 4 bases between the germline ends. The CDR3 spans 11 residues. The CDR3 sequence is CASSERDEQFF. The CDR3 DNA is TGTGCCAGCAGTGAAAGGGATGAGCAGTTCTTC.

The chain links TRBV19 to TRBJ2-7; a possible D gene is TRBD1 (6 bases). The CDR3 is 13 amino acids. CDR1 is LNHDA, CDR2 SQIVND, per germline (reference sequence). Trimming pared 4 bases from V and 3 bases from J, leaving 10 bases between. CDR3 sequence reads: CASSTKQGYEQYF. The CDR3 region has the DNA TGTGCCAGTAGTACCAAACAGGGCTACGAGCAGTACTTC. Based on the CDR3 plus reference TRBV19 and TRBJ2-7, the full variable domain is DGGITQSPKYLFRKEGQNVTLSCEQNLNHDAMYWYRQDPGQGLRLIYYSQIVNDFQKGDIAEGYSVSREKKESFPLTVTSAQKNPTAFYLCASSTKQGYEQYFGPGTRLTVT.

This sequence joins TRBV18 and TRBJ2-7; TRBD2 agrees at 8 bases. Germline CDR1 is KGHSH and CDR2 is LQKENI. Unmatched junction bases numbered 10, after V lost 2 bases and J lost 7 bases. The CDR3 loop spans 15 amino acids. The DNA of the CDR3 is TGTGCCAGCTCACCAGGAGCGGGAGAGTTCTTTGAGCAGTACTTC. Its protein is CASSPGAGEFFEQYF.

A remark on this clone: This same CDR3 is encoded by further DNA sequences in the sample. This chain uses TRBV5-1 with TRBJ1-2, with D tentatively TRBD1 (5 bases). CDR1 and CDR2 (germline): SGHRS, YFSETQ. The CDR3 is made up of 11 amino acids. The V gene lost 4 bases and the J gene lost 8 bases, with 9 bases spanning the gap. CDR3 loop: CASSLGGGYTF. DNA of the CDR3: TGCGCCAGCAGCCTGGGGGGAGGCTACACCTTC.

V is TRBV19 and J is TRBJ2-7; perhaps TRBD2 as D (6 bases). V gave up 3 bases and J gave up 3 bases, with 9 bases separating them. CDR3 length: 13 amino acids. Germline lookup yields CDR1 LNHDA and CDR2 SQIVND (reference sequence). The CDR3 protein is CASSMREDYEQYF. The CDR3 DNA reads as TGTGCCAGTAGTATGAGGGAGGACTACGAGCAGTACTTC.

The J gene is TRBJ2-7, the V gene TRBV5-6; 8 nucleotides agree with TRBD1. V was clipped by 0 bases and J by 5 bases; unmatched bases: 7. Germline CDR1 is SGHDT and CDR2 is YYEEEE. CDR3 size: 15 residues. CDR3 residues: CASSLGGTGYNEQYF. For the CDR3, the DNA is TGTGCCAGCAGCTTGGGGGGGACAGGTTACAACGAGCAGTACTTC.

The CDR3 loop is CASSDYDRVRGNEQFF. In DNA, the CDR3 is TGTGCCAGCAGTGATTACGACAGGGTAAGGGGCAATGAGCAGTTCTTC. The J gene is TRBJ2-1, the V gene TRBV25-1, with TRBD1 matching over 7 bases. This CDR3 is 16 amino acids long. CDR1 is MGHDK, CDR2 SYGVNS, per germline. Trimming removed 3 bases from V and 6 bases from J; junction bases left unmatched: 11.

The rearrangement joins TRBV5-1 to TRBJ1-6, with D unclear. Trimming stripped 1 base from V and 10 bases from J, with 9 bases between. CDR3 size: 13 residues. Germline values: CDR1 SGHRS, CDR2 YFSETQ. The CDR3 sequence is CASSLQSNSPLHF. The CDR3 DNA reads as TGCGCCAGCAGCTTGCAGTCTAACTCACCCCTCCACTTT. The complete variable domain, with remaining parts taken from reference TRBV5-1 and TRBJ1-6, reads KAGVTQTPRYLIKTRGQQVTLSCSPISGHRSVSWYQQTPGQGLQFLFEYFSETQRNKGNFPGRFSGRQFSNSRSEMNVSTLELGDSALYLCASSLQSNSPLHFGNGTRLTVT.

V and J are TRBV14 and TRBJ2-5, with TRBD2 matching over 8 bases. From germline, CDR1 is SGHDN and CDR2 FVKESK. The CDR3 extends over 16 amino acids. The J segment lost 6 bases and the V segment lost 1 base, leaving 10 bases of the junction unmatched. The CDR3 nucleotides read TGTGCCAGCAGCCAAGTAGCGGGACGAATGGCCCAGACCCAGTACTTC. It is translated as CASSQVAGRMAQTQYF.

The chain is built from TRBV2 and TRBJ2-7; D not certain. The CDR3 consists of 14 residues. Deletions cut 8 bases from V and 3 bases from J, with 17 bases between. Per the germline V gene, CDR1 is SNHLY and CDR2 is FYNNEI. For the CDR3, the DNA is TGTGCCAGCTCCGAGGTGGCTTACAACTACGAGCAGTACTTC. Translation gives CASSEVAYNYEQYF.

The chain recombines TRBV7-9 with TRBJ2-1; 9 nucleotides align to TRBD2. This CDR3 spans 15 amino acids. V shed 5 bases and J 8 bases; nucleotides not matched to a gene: 10. From germline, CDR1 is SEHNR and CDR2 FQNEAQ (reference sequence). CDR3 loop: CASSDPGLAWDEQFF. Written as DNA, the CDR3 is TGTGCCAGCAGCGACCCGGGACTAGCATGGGATGAGCAGTTCTTC.

The gene calls are TRBV4-1 and TRBJ2-5; D not resolved. V was shortened by 1 base and J by 5 bases, with 8 bases between the two germline ends. The germline gives CDR1 MGHRA, CDR2 YSYEKL. The CDR3 consists of 13 residues. CDR3 sequence reads: CASSQGWAETQYF. CDR3 in DNA: TGCGCCAGCAGCCAAGGATGGGCGGAGACCCAGTACTTC.

This clone was observed a handful of times. The rearrangement links TRBV2 to TRBJ1-1; tentatively, D is TRBD1 (6 bases). V was cut by 6 bases and J by 5 bases, with 13 bases left in between. This CDR3 region has 13 residues. Germline V gene sequence: CDR1 SNHLY, CDR2 FYNNEI. The CDR3 loop is CASRRGGWTEAFF. CDR3 DNA: TGTGCCAGCAGAAGGGGGGGTTGGACTGAAGCTTTCTTT.

This sequence joins TRBV5-1 and TRBJ1-1; maybe TRBD1 (5 bases). Trimming pared 4 bases from V and 0 bases from J, leaving 10 bases between. Germline CDR1 reads SGHRS; CDR2 reads YFSETQ. The CDR3 has 14 residues. The CDR3 region has the DNA TGCGCCAGCAGCCGAACAGGTTTGAACACTGAAGCTTTCTTT. Its protein is CASSRTGLNTEAFF.

This rearrangement joins TRBV5-4 to TRBJ2-7; 7 bases map to TRBD1. The V and J ends lost 0 bases and 5 bases, in that order; junction bases with no gene match: 2. The CDR3 runs 13 residues. Germline V gives CDR1 SGHNT, CDR2 YYREEE (reference sequence). CDR3 coding DNA: TGTGCCAGCAGCTTGGTTCAGGGGGACGAGCAGTACTTC. It translates to CASSLVQGDEQYF.

The rearrangement links TRBV5-1 to TRBJ2-2; 8 bases match TRBD2. CDR1 is SGHRS, CDR2 YFSETQ, per germline. This CDR3 region has 16 residues. V shed 6 bases, J shed 4 bases, and the junction held 11 bases outside the gene matches. In DNA, the CDR3 is TGCGCCAGCACAAACCAACTAGCGGTGGTCACCGGGGAGCTGTTTTTT. Its translation: CASTNQLAVVTGELFF.

This clone was seen only once. V and J are TRBV5-1 and TRBJ2-7; TRBD1 agrees at 7 bases. V trimming: 5 bases; J trimming: 4 bases; junction bases outside the gene matches: 6. The CDR3 is made up of 13 amino acids. The germline gives CDR1 SGHRS, CDR2 YFSETQ. DNA of the CDR3: TGCGCCAGCAGGACAGGGCCTAGGTACGAGCAGTACTTC. Its protein is CASRTGPRYEQYF.

The chain uses TRBV6-4 and TRBJ2-1, with 10 bases fitting TRBD2. The CDR3 consists of 14 residues. Looked up from germline, CDR1 is MRHNA and CDR2 is SNTAGT. With 4 bases clipped from V and 8 bases from J, the junction kept 5 bases outside the gene matches. The DNA of the CDR3 is TGTGCCAGCAGTGGCGCTAGCGGGGGCGATGAGCAGTTCTTC. It is translated as CASSGASGGDEQFF.

The rearrangement links TRBV19 to TRBJ2-7, with 8 bases that match TRBD1. V dropped 3 bases and J dropped 3; count of bases not matched to a gene: 7. Germline assignment: CDR1 LNHDA and CDR2 SQIVND (reference sequence). The CDR3 covers 15 residues. The CDR3 sequence: CASSIKGQAFYEQYF. The CDR3 DNA reads as TGTGCCAGTAGTATTAAGGGACAGGCGTTCTACGAGCAGTACTTC.

The V gene is TRBV19, the J gene TRBJ1-1, with D perhaps matching TRBD1 (5 bases). V gave up 5 bases and J gave up 1 base, with 14 bases separating them. The CDR3 length is 15 residues. Germline CDR1 reads LNHDA; CDR2 reads SQIVND (reference sequence). The CDR3 bases are TGTGCCAGTAGTTTTCACGGGGACGGGAACACTGAAGCTTTCTTT. Translating it yields CASSFHGDGNTEAFF.

The chain links TRBV5-1 to TRBJ1-3; no reliable D call. Germline CDR1 SGHRS, CDR2 YFSETQ. The CDR3 totals 13 residues. CDR3 DNA: TGCGCTTGCAGACCCCCAGATGGAAACACCATATATTTT. It yields the protein CACRPPDGNTIYF.